This entry describes one T cell receptor (beta chain). After removal of 6 bases from V and 10 bases from J, the junction contained 12 bases not matched to a gene. Germline V gene data show CDR1 as ENHRY and CDR2 as SYGVKD. This CDR3 spans 16 amino acids. Alongside a J-beta primer mix, a sample-barcoded 5' primer served in a second PCR lasting roughly 7 to 11 cycles. TCRdb fed the 5' RACE reads into MiXCR, producing one record per CDR3 protein. The repertoire holds roughly 700,000 distinct CDR3 sequences, with about a third as singletons. These data come from a study of blood T cells in healthy people across ages.

The receptor was isolated from a woman at least 80 years old in good health. The sequenced material came from blood. The chain is built from TRBV10-3 and TRBJ2-1; 13 nucleotides line up with TRBD2. CDR3 in DNA: TGTGCCATCAGCGCGAACCCGGGACTAGCGGGACGCGAGCAGTTCTTC. It specifies CAISANPGLAGREQFF.